The 28 T cell receptor beta chains in this list originate from one sample, sequenced in a study of blood T cell repertoires in COVID-19. The protocol was immunoSEQ multiplex PCR, while the TCRdb copy is restricted to in-frame clones and leaves out a portion. The sample contains more than 85,000 clones, roughly 92% of which appear only once. The sample taken for sequencing was peripheral blood. Receptor source: a woman aged 45-65 years with COVID-19, enrolled during active disease.

The chain has TRBV6-5 and TRBJ2-3; possibly TRBD2 for D (5 bases). Germline V gene lookup returns CDR1 MNHEY and CDR2 SVGAGI. The CDR3 is made up of 15 amino acids. The V and J ends lost 6 bases and 2 bases respectively, with 15 bases between them. CDR3 in DNA: TGTGCCAGCAGCCCCCTCGCGGGTTTCACAGATACGCAGTATTTT. Translated: CASSPLAGFTDTQYF.

This clone was observed a few times. This chain joins TRBV10-1 and TRBJ1-2; TRBD1 matches at 9 bases. This CDR3 has 14 residues. Trimming cost V 8 bases and J 5 bases; bases outside gene matches: 9. Germline V lookup: CDR1 WNHNN, CDR2 SYGVQD (reference sequence). The CDR3 DNA sequence: TGCGCCAGCGCACCCGGGACAGGGCTGTATGGCTACACCTTC. Amino acids: CASAPGTGLYGYTF.

The rearrangement links TRBV5-1 to TRBJ2-7; no definite D call. Germline CDR1 and CDR2: SGHRS and YFSETQ. The V gene lost 0 bases and the J gene lost 0 bases, with 7 bases spanning the gap. The CDR3 consists of 14 residues. CDR3 DNA: TGCGCCAGCAGCTTGGACTCGTACTCCTACGAGCAGTACTTC. Amino acid sequence: CASSLDSYSYEQYF.

The V and J genes are TRBV7-2 and TRBJ1-2; D is unresolved. The CDR3 has 13 amino acids. Germline loops: CDR1 SGHTA, CDR2 FQGNSA. V lost 1 base and J 5 bases, leaving 8 bases between the germline ends. The CDR3 DNA reads TGTGCCAGCAGCTTAGGTGAGAGGTATGGCTACACCTTC. Translating gives CASSLGERYGYTF.

In its sample, this clone was seen a few times. This chain uses TRBV19 with TRBJ1-5, with D hard to call. CDR3 size: 18 residues. V shed 4 bases and J shed 0 bases, with 19 bases lying between them. CDR1 is LNHDA, CDR2 SQIVND, per germline (reference sequence). CDR3 region: CASSTGLAAKNSNQPQHF. The CDR3 nucleotides are TGTGCCAGTAGTACGGGTCTCGCGGCCAAAAATAGCAATCAGCCCCAGCATTTT.

The genes are TRBV27 and TRBJ1-2; TRBD1 agrees at 11 bases. Germline values: CDR1 MNHEY, CDR2 SMNVEV (reference sequence). The CDR3 consists of 14 residues. The junction had 6 bases not matched to a gene; V was cut back by 6 bases and J by 6 bases. CDR3 sequence (DNA): TGTGCCAGCAGCGGGACAGGGGGTGTTAATGGCTACACCTTC. It is translated as CASSGTGGVNGYTF.

J is TRBJ2-1 and V is TRBV11-2, with TRBD2 matching over 12 bases. The CDR3 loop spans 18 amino acids. Per germline, CDR1 SGHAT and CDR2 FQNNGV. Trimming cost V 3 bases and J 4 bases; bases outside gene matches: 10. CDR3 sequence (DNA): TGTGCCAGCAGCTTCGACTGGACTAGCGGGGTTTTATACAATGAGCAGTTCTTC. Amino acid sequence: CASSFDWTSGVLYNEQFF.

This chain connects TRBV23-1 to TRBJ1-1, with TRBD1 as a possible D gene (5 bases). TRBV23-1 is classed as an ORF, of uncertain function. The V end was cut by 6 bases, the J end by 3 bases, with 20 bases between. The CDR3 is 16 amino acids. The CDR3 nucleotides read TGCGCCAGCAGCCGCGGGTGGGACTTGACGCACACTGAAGCTTTCTTT. The encoded protein is CASSRGWDLTHTEAFF.

CDR3 sequence reads: CASTGGYGYTF. Here the CDR3 DNA reads TGTGCCAGCACCGGGGGATATGGCTACACCTTC. The J gene is TRBJ1-2, the V gene TRBV7-2; the D gene is possibly TRBD1 (5 bases). Germline CDR1 is SGHTA and CDR2 is FQGNSA. Trimming shortened V by 7 bases and J by 5 bases, and 8 bases separated the two germline ends. CDR3 length: 11 amino acids.

V gene TRBV12-3 or TRBV12-4 combines with J gene TRBJ1-2; 7 nucleotides align to TRBD1. V lost 6 bases to trimming and J lost 4 bases; unmatched junction nucleotides: 5. The CDR3 spans 13 residues. CDR3 loop: CASRTGTAYGYTF. For the CDR3, the DNA is TGTGCCAGCAGGACTGGGACAGCCTATGGCTACACCTTC.

The chain uses TRBV19 and TRBJ1-2, with TRBD1 matching 8 bases. CDR1 and CDR2 (germline): LNHDA, SQIVND (reference sequence). The CDR3 consists of 16 residues. Unmatched junction bases numbered 18, after V lost 7 bases and J lost 8 bases. The CDR3, as DNA: TGTGCCAGTACAGGCAAAAGGACAGGGCAGACCGTGGGCTACACCTTC. Protein: CASTGKRTGQTVGYTF.

J is TRBJ2-7 and V is TRBV18, with 14 nucleotides matching TRBD2. This CDR3 has 19 amino acids. Per germline, CDR1 KGHSH and CDR2 LQKENI. V lost 6 bases and J lost 0; bases outside the gene matches: 13. CDR3 nucleotides: TGTGCCAGCTCTGGTGATCCGGGACTAGCGGGGGTGAGCTCCTACGAGCAGTACTTC. Translating it yields CASSGDPGLAGVSSYEQYF.

The chain recombines TRBV4-3 with TRBJ2-3, with 8 bases identical to TRBD2. Trimming removed 3 bases from V and 0 bases from J; junction bases left unmatched: 2. Germline assignment: CDR1 LGHNA and CDR2 YSLEER. The length of the CDR3 is 15 residues. CDR3: CASSQVAGSTDTQYF. In DNA, the CDR3 is TGCGCCAGCAGCCAGGTAGCGGGGAGCACAGATACGCAGTATTTT.

The chain uses TRBV10-3 and TRBJ1-3; D is uncertain. V was cut by 4 bases and J by 1 base, with 5 bases left in between. The CDR3 is 13 residues long. The V gene's germline CDR1 is ENHRY and CDR2 SYGVKD. The chain's CDR3 is CAISGASGNTIYF. Written as DNA, the CDR3 is TGTGCCATCAGTGGGGCTTCTGGAAACACCATATATTTT.

This chain uses TRBV27 with TRBJ1-5; D not certain. The germline CDR1 and CDR2 sequences are MNHEY and SMNVEV (reference sequence). V lost 6 bases and J 7 bases, leaving 13 bases between the germline ends. This CDR3 has 13 residues. The CDR3 nucleotides read TGTGCCAGCAGCCCTGGACCGGGGCAGCCCCAGCATTTT. Its translation: CASSPGPGQPQHF.

The chain uses TRBV20-1 and TRBJ2-7; tentatively, D is TRBD1 (5 bases). V lost 3 bases and J lost 4, with 7 bases in between. The CDR3 spans 11 residues. The germline gives CDR1 DFQATT, CDR2 SNEGSKA (reference sequence). The CDR3 is CSASRGYEQYV. In DNA, the CDR3 is TGCAGTGCTAGTAGGGGATACGAGCAGTACGTC.

The chain is built from TRBV6-5 and TRBJ1-1; D is possibly TRBD1 (5 bases). The V end was cut by 4 bases, the J end by 3 bases, with 6 bases between. This CDR3 has 12 amino acids. The germline V gene encodes CDR1 MNHEY and CDR2 SVGAGI. This chain's CDR3 is CASSSGYTEAFF. The DNA for the CDR3 is TGTGCCAGCAGTTCAGGGTACACTGAAGCTTTCTTT.

The chain couples TRBV24-1 to TRBJ2-1; D is unresolved. V dropped 5 bases and J dropped 9 bases, with 10 bases sitting between them. Looked up from germline, CDR1 is KGHDR and CDR2 is SFDVKD. The CDR3 sequence is 12 residues long. The CDR3 DNA reads as TGTGCCACCAGTGCAAATCTAGGTGAGCAGTTCTTC. This gives the protein CATSANLGEQFF.

The chain carries TRBV28 and TRBJ1-6; a weak D match, TRBD1 (6 bases). The length of the CDR3 is 16 residues. Per the germline V gene, CDR1 is MDHEN and CDR2 is SYDVKM. V lost 8 bases and J lost 4, with 18 bases in between. CDR3 DNA sequence: TGTGCCAGCCCACCCGCCGGACAGAATTATAATTCACCCCTCCACTTT. This codes for CASPPAGQNYNSPLHF.

The V call is TRBV27, the J call TRBJ1-2, with TRBD1 identical over 7 bases. The CDR3 covers 14 residues. Looked up from germline, CDR1 is MNHEY and CDR2 is SMNVEV (reference sequence). J was trimmed by 4 bases and V by 6 bases; bases with no gene match: 8. The CDR3 nucleotides are TGTGCCAGCAGGCTCCGGGACAGTTCCTATGGCTACACCTTC. Protein: CASRLRDSSYGYTF.

V usage is TRBV11-3 and J usage is TRBJ1-4, with 7 positions matching TRBD1. V gave up 8 bases and J gave up 7 bases; unmatched junction bases: 22. The CDR3 spans 18 residues. The V gene's germline CDR1 is SGHNT and CDR2 YENEEA. CDR3 coding DNA: TGTGCCAGCCGGGTCACGAACAGGGGCAATCATTCGAGTGAAAAACTGTTTTTT. Translated, it gives CASRVTNRGNHSSEKLFF.

This sequence joins TRBV10-3 and TRBJ1-4; possibly TRBD1 for D (5 bases). V shed 3 bases and J shed 11 bases, with 10 bases lying between them. This CDR3 is built from 12 residues. In germline, CDR1 is ENHRY, CDR2 SYGVKD. CDR3 bases: TGTGCCATCAGTGAAGCACAGGAGAAACTGTTTTTT. It translates to CAISEAQEKLFF.

The rearrangement uses TRBV27 and TRBJ2-1; TRBD2 agrees at 12 bases. Trimming removed 7 bases from V and 3 bases from J; junction bases left unmatched: 4. Germline CDR1 reads MNHEY; CDR2 reads SMNVEV (reference sequence). The CDR3 is 15 residues long. Here the CDR3 reads CASTKTSGGYNEQFF. The CDR3 nucleotides are TGTGCCAGCACCAAGACTAGCGGGGGCTACAATGAGCAGTTCTTC.

The chain has TRBV28 and TRBJ1-2, with TRBD1 matching 8 bases. Trimming at V came to 5 bases and at J to 5 bases, leaving 7 bases not matched to a gene. The CDR3 covers 14 residues. Germline CDR1 reads MDHEN; CDR2 reads SYDVKM. The CDR3 loop reads CASSVRTGPYGYTF. The DNA of the CDR3 is TGTGCCAGCAGTGTAAGGACAGGGCCATATGGCTACACCTTC.

V usage is TRBV28 and J usage is TRBJ1-2, with D uncertain. The CDR3 spans 13 residues. Trimming stripped 1 base from V and 1 base from J, with 4 bases between. Germline V gene data show CDR1 as MDHEN and CDR2 as SYDVKM. The CDR3 sequence is CASSLYNNYGYTF. The CDR3 nucleotides are TGTGCCAGCAGTTTATACAATAACTATGGCTACACCTTC.

The chain joins TRBV5-8 to TRBJ1-6; TRBD1 matches 8 bases. CDR1 and CDR2 from the germline V gene are SGHTS and YDEGEE. Trimming removed 4 bases from V and 0 bases from J; junction bases left unmatched: 3. CDR3 size: 16 residues. The CDR3 loop is CASSLTGDSYNSPLHF. CDR3 nucleotides: TGTGCCAGCAGCCTGACAGGGGACTCCTATAATTCACCCCTCCACTTT.

DNA of the CDR3: TGTGCCAGCCGGGGGGGACCCCCGGGGGAGACCCAGTACTTC. It yields the protein CASRGGPPGETQYF. The V gene is TRBV2, the J gene TRBJ2-5, with TRBD2 matching over 8 bases. With 8 bases clipped from V and 5 bases from J, the junction kept 10 bases outside the gene matches. Germline CDR1 and CDR2: SNHLY and FYNNEI. The length of the CDR3 is 14 residues.

The chain couples TRBV4-1 to TRBJ1-1; D might be TRBD1 (6 bases). Germline V gene sequence: CDR1 MGHRA, CDR2 YSYEKL. V was pared by 3 bases and J by 8 bases, with 25 bases between. This CDR3 is built from 17 residues. CDR3 loop: CASSQRSLGQTRSEAFF. The CDR3 DNA reads as TGCGCCAGCAGCCAGAGATCGTTAGGACAGACCAGGAGCGAAGCTTTCTTT.